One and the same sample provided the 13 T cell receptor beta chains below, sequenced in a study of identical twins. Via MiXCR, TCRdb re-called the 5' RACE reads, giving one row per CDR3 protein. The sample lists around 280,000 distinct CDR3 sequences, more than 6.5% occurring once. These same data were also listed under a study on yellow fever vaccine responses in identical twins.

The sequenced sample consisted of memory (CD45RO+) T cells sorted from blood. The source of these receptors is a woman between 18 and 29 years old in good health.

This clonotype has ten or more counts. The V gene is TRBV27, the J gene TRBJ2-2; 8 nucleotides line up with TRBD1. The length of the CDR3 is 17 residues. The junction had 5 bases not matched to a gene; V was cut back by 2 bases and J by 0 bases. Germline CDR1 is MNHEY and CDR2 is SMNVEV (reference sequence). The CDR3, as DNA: TGTGCCAGCAGTTTACCCCGACAGGGGTCGAACACCGGGGAGCTGTTTTTT. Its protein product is CASSLPRQGSNTGELFF.

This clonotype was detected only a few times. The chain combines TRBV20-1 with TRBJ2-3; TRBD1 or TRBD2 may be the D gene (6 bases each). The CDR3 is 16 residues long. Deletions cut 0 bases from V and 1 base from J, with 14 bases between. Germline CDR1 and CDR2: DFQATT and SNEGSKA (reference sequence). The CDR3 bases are TGCAGTGCTAGAGATCTTGAGGGGGGACGCACAGATACGCAGTATTTT. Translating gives CSARDLEGGRTDTQYF.

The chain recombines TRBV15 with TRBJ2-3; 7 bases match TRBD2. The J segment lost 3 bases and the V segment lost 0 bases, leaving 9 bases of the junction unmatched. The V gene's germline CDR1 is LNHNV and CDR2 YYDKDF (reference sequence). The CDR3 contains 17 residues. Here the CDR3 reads CATSRDQSGMRTDTQYF. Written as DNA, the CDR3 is TGTGCCACCAGCAGAGATCAGAGCGGGATGAGGACAGATACGCAGTATTTT.

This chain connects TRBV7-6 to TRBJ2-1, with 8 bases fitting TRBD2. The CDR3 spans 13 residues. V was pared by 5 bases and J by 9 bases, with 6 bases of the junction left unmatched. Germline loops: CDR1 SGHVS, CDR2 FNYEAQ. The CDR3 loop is CASSPPGLGEQFF. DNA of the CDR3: TGTGCCAGCAGCCCCCCGGGACTAGGTGAGCAGTTCTTC. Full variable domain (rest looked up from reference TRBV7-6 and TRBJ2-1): GAGVSQSPRYKVTKRGQDVALRCDPISGHVSLYWYRQALGQGPEFLTYFNYEAQQDKSGLPNDRFSAERPEGSISTLTIQRTEQRDSAMYRCASSPPGLGEQFFGPGTRLTVL.

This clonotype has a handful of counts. The CDR3 nucleotides are TGTGCCAGCAGCTTGGGCTACGTGGGTCTGACCCAGTACTTC. Protein: CASSLGYVGLTQYF. The chain employs TRBV5-6 and TRBJ2-5, with D unresolved. Germline values: CDR1 SGHDT, CDR2 YYEEEE. V gave up 0 bases and J gave up 7 bases, with 13 bases separating them. This CDR3 spans 14 amino acids. Full variable domain (remainder filled in from reference TRBV5-6 and TRBJ2-5): DAGVTQSPTHLIKTRGQQVTLRCSPKSGHDTVSWYQQALGQGPQFIFQYYEEEERQRGNFPDRFSGHQFPNYSSELNVNALLLGDSALYLCASSLGYVGLTQYFGPGTRLLVL.

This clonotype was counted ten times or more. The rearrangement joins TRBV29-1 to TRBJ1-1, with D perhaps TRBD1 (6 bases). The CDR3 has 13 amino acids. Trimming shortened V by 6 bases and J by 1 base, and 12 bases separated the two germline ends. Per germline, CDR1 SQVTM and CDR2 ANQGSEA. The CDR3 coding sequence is TGCAGCGTCCCAGACAGGACGAACACTGAAGCTTTCTTT. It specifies CSVPDRTNTEAFF.

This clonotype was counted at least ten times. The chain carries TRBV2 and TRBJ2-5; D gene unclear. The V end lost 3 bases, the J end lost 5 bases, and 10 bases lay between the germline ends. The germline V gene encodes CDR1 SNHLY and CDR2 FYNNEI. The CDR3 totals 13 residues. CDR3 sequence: CASSDSELETQYF. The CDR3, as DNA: TGTGCCAGCAGTGATTCGGAACTGGAGACCCAGTACTTC.

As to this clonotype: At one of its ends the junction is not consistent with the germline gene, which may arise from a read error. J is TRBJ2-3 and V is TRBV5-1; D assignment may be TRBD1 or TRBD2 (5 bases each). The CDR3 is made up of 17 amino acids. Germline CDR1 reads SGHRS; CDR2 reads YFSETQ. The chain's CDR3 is CASSLALGGSGTGTQYF. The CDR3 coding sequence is TGCGCCAGCAGCTTGGCTTTGGGCGGGTCCGGCACAGGTACGCAGTATTTT.

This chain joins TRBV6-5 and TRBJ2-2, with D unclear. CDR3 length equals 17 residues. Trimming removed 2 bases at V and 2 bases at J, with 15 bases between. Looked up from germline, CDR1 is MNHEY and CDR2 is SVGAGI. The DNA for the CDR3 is TGTGCCAGCAGTTACAAGTTGTTGGCAGAAAACACCGGGGAGCTGTTTTTT. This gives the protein CASSYKLLAENTGELFF.

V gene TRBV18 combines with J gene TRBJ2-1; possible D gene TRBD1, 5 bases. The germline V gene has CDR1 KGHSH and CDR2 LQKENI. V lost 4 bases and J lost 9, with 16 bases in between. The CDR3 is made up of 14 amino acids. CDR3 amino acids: CASSLVQGEAEQFF. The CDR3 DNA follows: TGTGCCAGCTCACTAGTTCAGGGTGAGGCTGAGCAGTTCTTC.

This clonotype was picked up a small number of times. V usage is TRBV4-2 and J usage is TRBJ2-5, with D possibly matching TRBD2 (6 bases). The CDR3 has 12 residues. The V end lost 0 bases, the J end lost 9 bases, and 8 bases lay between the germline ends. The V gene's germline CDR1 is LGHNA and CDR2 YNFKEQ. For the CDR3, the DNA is TGTGCCAGCAGCCAAGAGCGGGATTCCCAGTACTTC. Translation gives CASSQERDSQYF.

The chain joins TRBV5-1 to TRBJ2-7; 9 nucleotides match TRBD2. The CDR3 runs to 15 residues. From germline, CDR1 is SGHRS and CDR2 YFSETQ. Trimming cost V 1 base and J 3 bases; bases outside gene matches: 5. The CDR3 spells CASSLLTSGFYEQYF. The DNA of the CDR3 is TGCGCCAGCAGCTTGCTTACTAGCGGGTTCTACGAGCAGTACTTC.

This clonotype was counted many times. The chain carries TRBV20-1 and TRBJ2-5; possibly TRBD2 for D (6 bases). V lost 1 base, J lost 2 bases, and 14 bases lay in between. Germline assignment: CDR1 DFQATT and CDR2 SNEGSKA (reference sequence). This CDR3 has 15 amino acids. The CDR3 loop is CSARVPGGRQETQYF. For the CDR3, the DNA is TGCAGTGCTAGAGTTCCCGGGGGACGACAAGAGACCCAGTACTTC.